The clone carrying this T cell receptor beta chain was counted many times. What it recognizes is unknown. This sample was included in a study of T-cell memory formation after mild COVID-19. Findings and caveats of the study: The study found balanced CD4/CD8 in clones contracting day 15 to 85 and a CD4+ lean in later expanders.

MiXCR, applied by TCRdb to the 5' RACE reads, yields one record per CDR3 protein. In the table there are about 170,000 distinct CDR3 sequences, 13% of which are singletons. The V and J ends lost 5 bases and 4 bases respectively, with 9 bases between them. Germline V gives CDR1 DFQATT, CDR2 SNEGSKA (reference sequence). The CDR3 length is 12 residues. This sequence originates from a man between 18 and 29 years old who had mild COVID-19 (a few samples of this study predate the infection). Cell type and time point are not known. The chain couples TRBV20-1 to TRBJ1-3; no clear D. The sample taken for sequencing was PBMCs or a T cell subset sorted from them (not recorded which). CDR3 coding DNA: TGCAGTGCTGCTGGGCCCGGAAACACCATATATTTT. As protein: CSAAGPGNTIYF.